A selection of T cell receptor beta chains follows, all from one sample in a study of response to subunit inactivated influenza vaccine. TCRdb re-analysed the RT-PCR reads in MiXCR, keeping a single row per CDR3 protein. The data contain approximately 500,000 distinct CDR3 sequences, 11% to 15% of them singletons. The specimen was PBMCs from blood, collected about 12 days after vaccination. Every receptor here comes from a man over 45 who received an inactivated influenza vaccine. Both conserved end residues are part of each CDR3. D genes are given only for firm matches. Clone size is given for some rows only: seen once, a few or many times, or a class if the clone is expanded.

J,size,D,V,CDR3,DNA
TRBJ2-1,-,TRBD2,TRBV20-1,CSARAAGGPKYNEQFF,TGCAGTGCTAGAGCTGCGGGGGGGCCTAAATACAATGAGCAGTTCTTC
TRBJ2-6,few,TRBD1,TRBV12-3/TRBV12-4,CASSFGQGLTF,TGTGCCAGCAGTTTTGGACAGGGGCTGACTTTC
TRBJ2-7,few,-,TRBV7-2,CASSRGPDKLHEQYF,TGTGCCAGCAGCCGAGGCCCGGACAAGCTTCACGAGCAGTACTTC
TRBJ2-3,few,-,TRBV12-3/TRBV12-4,CASSLGLSGSSSTDTQYF,TGTGCCAGCAGTTTGGGTTTAAGCGGATCTTCTAGCACAGATACGCAGTATTTT
TRBJ1-5,-,-,TRBV20-1,CSVAVSNQPQHF,TGCAGTGTTGCCGTTAGCAATCAGCCCCAGCATTTT
TRBJ1-1,-,-,TRBV5-1,CASSLGAGLNTEAFF,TGCGCCAGCAGCTTGGGGGCGGGATTGAACACTGAAGCTTTCTTT
TRBJ1-2,few,-,TRBV7-2,CASSRGTTANYGYTF,TGTGCCAGCAGCCGAGGGACGACAGCTAACTATGGCTACACCTTC
TRBJ1-1,-,-,TRBV7-9,CASSLKTGMVHPEAFF,TGTGCCAGCAGCTTAAAAACAGGCATGGTCCATCCTGAAGCTTTCTTT
TRBJ2-1,-,TRBD2,TRBV12-3/TRBV12-4,CASSGLAGALLEQFF,TGTGCCAGCAGTGGATTAGCGGGGGCCCTACTTGAGCAGTTCTTC
TRBJ2-1,-,TRBD2,TRBV7-2,CASSSRISGRNEQFF,TGTGCCAGCAGCTCCCGGATTAGCGGGAGGAATGAGCAGTTCTTC
TRBJ2-1,few,TRBD2,TRBV11-2,CASRDPSGYSYNEQFF,TGTGCCAGCAGGGATCCTAGCGGATACTCCTACAATGAGCAGTTCTTC
TRBJ2-3,few,-,TRBV5-1,CASRPGTTISDTQYF,TGCGCCAGCAGACCAGGGACGACGATTTCAGATACGCAGTATTTT
TRBJ2-7,few,-,TRBV18,CASSPYQGNEQYF,TGTGCCAGCTCACCATATCAAGGAAACGAGCAGTACTTC
TRBJ1-4,few,-,TRBV6-5,CASSYLQGGDEKLFF,TGTGCCAGCAGTTACTTACAGGGAGGGGATGAAAAACTGTTTTTT
TRBJ2-5,few,-,TRBV5-1,CASSLKDPRRETQYF,TGCGCCAGCAGCTTGAAGGATCCCCGAAGAGAGACCCAGTACTTC
TRBJ2-6,many,-,TRBV12-3/TRBV12-4,CASSSQVLGANVLTF,TGTGCCAGCAGTTCACAGGTCTTGGGGGCCAACGTCCTGACTTTC
TRBJ2-1,many,TRBD1,TRBV12-3/TRBV12-4,CASSLRQGAIDEQFF,TGTGCCAGCAGTTTAAGACAGGGAGCTATCGATGAGCAGTTCTTC
TRBJ2-3,-,-,TRBV7-2,CASSQSGTTTDTQYF,TGTGCCAGCAGCCAAAGCGGAACAACCACAGATACGCAGTATTTT
TRBJ2-3,few,TRBD2,TRBV10-3,CAISPWTSVTDTQYF,TGTGCCATCAGTCCTTGGACTAGCGTCACAGATACGCAGTATTTT
TRBJ2-1,-,-,TRBV20-1,CSAPGYGNEQFF,TGCAGTGCTCCGGGGTATGGCAATGAGCAGTTCTTC
TRBJ2-5,few,-,TRBV21-1,CASSKVFTEETQYF,TGTGCCAGCAGCAAAGTATTTACAGAAGAGACCCAGTACTTC
TRBJ1-1,-,-,TRBV29-1,CSVVSDPAAEAFF,TGCAGCGTTGTGTCGGACCCCGCTGCTGAAGCTTTCTTT
TRBJ2-3,once,TRBD2,TRBV15,CATSRDKAGARRQYF,TGTGCCACCAGCAGAGATAAAGCGGGGGCCAGGCGGCAGTATTTT
TRBJ1-2,few,-,TRBV3-1,CASSQGGRTPNYGYTF,TGTGCCAGCAGCCAAGGAGGGAGGACCCCTAACTATGGCTACACCTTC
TRBJ1-4,many,-,TRBV28,CASSLWGTADEKLFF,TGTGCCAGCAGTTTATGGGGGACCGCCGATGAAAAACTGTTTTTT
TRBJ2-7,-,TRBD1,TRBV30,CAWARLPGQGNYEQYF,TGTGCCTGGGCCCGTCTCCCGGGACAGGGCAACTACGAGCAGTACTTC
TRBJ2-7,-,-,TRBV9,CASSVDLRGGPDEQYF,TGTGCCAGCAGCGTCGACCTTCGAGGTGGGCCTGACGAGCAGTACTTC
TRBJ1-3,-,-,TRBV28,CASSLYRNTIYF,TGTGCCAGCAGTTTATACCGGAACACCATATATTTT